This is a list of T cell receptor beta chains from one sample in a study of shared clonotypes between healthy human individuals. Clones were sequenced by immunoSEQ multiplex PCR, and TCRdb holds only the in-frame ones, with some missing. The table lists 530,000 or so clones, about three quarters of them singletons. The sample comprised PBMCs. These receptors originate from a woman between 40 and 55 years old in good health. Some clones in this sample may be carry-over from other donors' samples. Each CDR3 is given with its conserved first and last residue. The D gene is left open where the match is weak. The size of a clone is reported for some rows only, either as once, few or many, or as a class for expanded clones.

clone_size: once; v_call: TRBV7-2; d_call: TRBD1; j_call: TRBJ1-4; cdr3_nt: TGTGCCAGCACCGAATACGGGACAGGGGGCGGAAAGGAAAAACTGTTTTTT; cdr3_aa: CASTEYGTGGGKEKLFF
clone_size: NA; v_call: TRBV18; d_call: NA; j_call: TRBJ2-1; cdr3_nt: TGTGCCAGCTCACCCCTGATAGAAGGGGATGAGCAGTTCTTC; cdr3_aa: CASSPLIEGDEQFF
clone_size: NA; v_call: TRBV11-3; d_call: NA; j_call: TRBJ2-3; cdr3_nt: TGTGCCAGCAGCCTAACTTCCGGGGCAGATACGCAGTATTTT; cdr3_aa: CASSLTSGADTQYF
clone_size: NA; v_call: TRBV6-1; d_call: NA; j_call: TRBJ1-2; cdr3_nt: TGTGCCAGCAGTGGAGGAGCTAACTATGGCTACACCTTC; cdr3_aa: CASSGGANYGYTF
clone_size: few; v_call: TRBV13; d_call: TRBD2; j_call: TRBJ2-4; cdr3_nt: TGTGCCAGCAGCTCCACCCCACTAGCGGGGGGGGGAAACATTCAGTACTTC; cdr3_aa: CASSSTPLAGGGNIQYF
clone_size: NA; v_call: TRBV11-2; d_call: NA; j_call: TRBJ2-1; cdr3_nt: TGTGCCAGCACCCTTTCCTGGTCCTACAATGAGCAGTTCTTC; cdr3_aa: CASTLSWSYNEQFF
clone_size: NA; v_call: TRBV29-1; d_call: TRBD2; j_call: TRBJ2-3; cdr3_nt: TGCAGCGTTCCTGGGCGGGAGGGAGCAGATACGCAGTATTTT; cdr3_aa: CSVPGREGADTQYF
clone_size: NA; v_call: TRBV5-1; d_call: TRBD1; j_call: TRBJ1-1; cdr3_nt: TGCGCCAGCAGCTCAATGACAGGGGTTGAAGCTTTCTTT; cdr3_aa: CASSSMTGVEAFF
clone_size: NA; v_call: TRBV9; d_call: NA; j_call: TRBJ2-1; cdr3_nt: TGTGCCAGCAGCGTAGGTTGGGGCAATGAGCAGTTCTTC; cdr3_aa: CASSVGWGNEQFF
clone_size: NA; v_call: TRBV7-2; d_call: NA; j_call: TRBJ2-5; cdr3_nt: TGTGCCAGCAGCTTAGCGCTCCCAGCCAAAGAGACCCAGTACTTC; cdr3_aa: CASSLALPAKETQYF
clone_size: NA; v_call: TRBV28; d_call: NA; j_call: TRBJ2-6; cdr3_nt: TGTGCCAGCAGTTTAAGCCTCTCTGGGGCCAACGTCCTGACTTTC; cdr3_aa: CASSLSLSGANVLTF
clone_size: NA; v_call: TRBV29-1; d_call: TRBD2; j_call: TRBJ2-2; cdr3_nt: TGCAGCGTTGAAGGAATAGCGGGAGTTACCGGGGAGCTGTTTTTT; cdr3_aa: CSVEGIAGVTGELFF
clone_size: many; v_call: TRBV28; d_call: NA; j_call: TRBJ2-1; cdr3_nt: TGTGCCAGCGGGACCCCCAGGACTATGTACAATGAGCAGTTCTTC; cdr3_aa: CASGTPRTMYNEQFF
clone_size: NA; v_call: TRBV5-1; d_call: TRBD1; j_call: TRBJ2-1; cdr3_nt: TGCGCCAGCAGCTTAGGGGACAGGGGGCAGACTGAGCAGTTCTTC; cdr3_aa: CASSLGDRGQTEQFF
clone_size: NA; v_call: TRBV6-1; d_call: NA; j_call: TRBJ2-3; cdr3_nt: TGTGCCAGCAGTGACGTAGGACAGGGAGGGTATTATTTT; cdr3_aa: CASSDVGQGGYYF
clone_size: NA; v_call: TRBV11-3; d_call: NA; j_call: TRBJ2-3; cdr3_nt: TGTGCCAGCAGCCACAGTCGAACAGATACGCAGTATTTT; cdr3_aa: CASSHSRTDTQYF
clone_size: many; v_call: TRBV28; d_call: TRBD2; j_call: TRBJ2-7; cdr3_nt: TGTGCCAGCACCCGGACTAGCGGGAGCCAAACCTACGAGCAGTACTTC; cdr3_aa: CASTRTSGSQTYEQYF
clone_size: few; v_call: TRBV29-1; d_call: TRBD1; j_call: TRBJ1-1; cdr3_nt: TGCAGCGTTGATTACTTAACAGGGGACACTGAAGCTTTCTTT; cdr3_aa: CSVDYLTGDTEAFF
clone_size: NA; v_call: TRBV12-1; d_call: NA; j_call: TRBJ2-1; cdr3_nt: TGTGCCAGCAGCCGTGTGGGGCTAGTCTGCAATGAGCAGTTCTTC; cdr3_aa: CASSRVGLVCNEQFF
clone_size: once; v_call: TRBV19; d_call: TRBD2; j_call: TRBJ2-5; cdr3_nt: TGTGCCAGTAGTATAGCCAAGCGGGGTTACCAAGAGACCCAGTACTTC; cdr3_aa: CASSIAKRGYQETQYF
clone_size: NA; v_call: TRBV11-2; d_call: TRBD2; j_call: TRBJ2-3; cdr3_nt: TGTGCCAGCAGCCAAAGGAGCGGGAGGGCAGATACGCAGTATTTT; cdr3_aa: CASSQRSGRADTQYF
clone_size: NA; v_call: TRBV30; d_call: NA; j_call: TRBJ2-5; cdr3_nt: TGTGCCTGGAGTGTACTTGAGACCCAGTACTTC; cdr3_aa: CAWSVLETQYF
clone_size: NA; v_call: TRBV5-1; d_call: NA; j_call: TRBJ2-7; cdr3_nt: TGCGCCAGCAGCTTGGGCGGGACCGGGGATGTCTACGAGCAGTACTTC; cdr3_aa: CASSLGGTGDVYEQYF
clone_size: NA; v_call: TRBV2; d_call: NA; j_call: TRBJ2-3; cdr3_nt: TGTGCCAGCAGTGAATTGGCTAGCGGCACAGATACGCAGTATTTT; cdr3_aa: CASSELASGTDTQYF
clone_size: NA; v_call: TRBV11-2; d_call: NA; j_call: TRBJ2-7; cdr3_nt: TGTGCCAGCAGCTTCGCCTCCGATCCCTACGAGCAGTACTTC; cdr3_aa: CASSFASDPYEQYF